This TCR beta chain was captured in a study of OX40 agonist ivuxolimab in advanced cancers. Study in general: Patients received ivuxolimab, an agonistic anti-OX40 (CD134) antibody. Prior checkpoint blockade (anti-PD-1, anti-PD-L1 or anti-CTLA-4) was permitted; less than 45% had it.

Using immunoSEQ multiplex PCR, the repertoire was profiled, and TCRdb retains in-frame clones only, with some absent. The sample consists of approximately 28,000 clones, more than 70% of them appearing once. As regards this clone: Its antigen is undetermined.

Systemic immunosuppression or a history of autoimmune disease excluded patients. Findings and caveats of the study: In the 0.1 to 3.0 mg/kg range, CD4+ and CD8+ blood T cells had expanded clonally by week 6.

The V gene's germline CDR1 is SQVTM and CDR2 ANQGSEA. The CDR3 is 15 amino acids. Trimming removed 4 bases from V and 4 bases from J; junction bases left unmatched: 3. This chain links TRBV29-1 with TRBJ2-2, with 13 nucleotides matching TRBD2. This sequence was found in an adult with an advanced solid tumor such as melanoma, head and neck, liver or kidney cancer. The sample here was CD4+ or CD8+ T cells sorted from blood, taken in a trial of the OX40 agonist ivuxolimab. CDR3: CSVGTSGSSTGELFF. The CDR3 nucleotides read TGCAGCGTTGGGACTAGCGGGAGCAGCACCGGGGAGCTGTTTTTT.